These 8 T cell receptor beta chains originate from one sample sequenced in a study of cytomegalovirus exposure and HLA in healthy donors. The PCR ran on 60 Vbeta and 13 Jbeta primers. This table comes from immunoSEQ multiplex PCR, and its TCRdb copy is limited to in-frame clones, with some not included. This sample has 72,000 or so clones, with roughly 80% found just once. The sequenced sample consisted of PBMCs. The receptors originated from a woman aged 25 to 39 in good health and CMV-seropositive.

The CDR3 reads CASSEKVAGVGADTQYF. CDR3 coding DNA: TGTGCCAGCAGTGAAAAAGTGGCGGGAGTCGGGGCAGATACGCAGTATTTT. The chain couples TRBV6-1 to TRBJ2-3, with 7 nucleotides matching TRBD2. Trimming took 2 bases from V and 4 from J; bases not matched to a gene: 12. This CDR3 is built from 17 residues. Germline V gene sequence: CDR1 MNHNS, CDR2 SASEGT.

The CDR3 is CASSKRPELTLGEQFF. The CDR3 DNA follows: TGTGCCAGCAGCAAGAGGCCCGAGTTGACCCTCGGTGAGCAGTTCTTC. The genes are TRBV21-1 and TRBJ2-1; TRBD2, the table's D call, was not compared with the DNA. TRBV21-1 is recorded as a pseudogene. CDR3 length: 16 amino acids.

The chain has TRBV7-9 and TRBJ1-1; the match to TRBD1 covers 7 bases. The CDR3 sequence is 14 residues long. CDR1 and CDR2 (germline): SEHNR, FQNEAQ (reference sequence). Trimming took 5 bases from V and 3 from J; bases not matched to a gene: 6. In nucleotides, the CDR3 is TGTGCCAGCAGCCGAACAGGGGCGGACACTGAAGCTTTCTTT. This encodes CASSRTGADTEAFF.

This clone was seen a single time. The chain links TRBV6-1 to TRBJ2-7, with 7 bases lining up with TRBD1. Germline V gene data show CDR1 as MNHNS and CDR2 as SASEGT. The J segment lost 0 bases and the V segment lost 6 bases, leaving 8 bases of the junction unmatched. This CDR3 region has 15 residues. This CDR3 reads CASSDREESSYEQYF. The CDR3 nucleotides read TGTGCCAGCAGCGACAGGGAAGAAAGCTCCTACGAGCAGTACTTC.

The gene calls are TRBV5-8 and TRBJ2-1, with 11 bases aligning to TRBD2. There are 14 residues in the CDR3. Germline V gene lookup returns CDR1 SGHTS and CDR2 YDEGEE. Losses at the gene ends were 7 bases for V and 4 bases for J; bases not matched to a gene: 4. CDR3 region: CASDSGRAYNEQFF. The CDR3 DNA reads as TGTGCCAGCGATAGCGGGAGGGCTTACAATGAGCAGTTCTTC. Drawing the rest from reference TRBV5-8 and TRBJ2-1, the complete variable domain is EAGVTQSPTHLIKTRGQQATLRCSPISGHTSVYWYQQALGLGLQFLLWYDEGEERNRGNFPPRFSGRQFPNYSSELNVNALELEDSALYLCASDSGRAYNEQFFGPGTRLTVL.

In its sample, this clone was seen a few times. V gene TRBV15 combines with J gene TRBJ2-6, with 10 nucleotides matching TRBD1. The germline CDR1 and CDR2 sequences are LNHNV and YYDKDF (reference sequence). The CDR3 is 15 amino acids. V lost 11 bases, J lost 1 base, and 5 bases stayed unmatched. CDR3 in DNA: TGTGCCGCCGGGACAGGGGCTTCTGGGGCCAACGTCCTGACTTTC. Translated: CAAGTGASGANVLTF.

This clone was observed a few times. The chain links TRBV5-1 to TRBJ1-1, with a possible D match to TRBD1 (5 bases). With 2 bases removed from V and 8 bases from J, the gap between germline ends came to 10 bases. The CDR3 consists of 12 residues. Germline assignment: CDR1 SGHRS and CDR2 YFSETQ. The CDR3 sequence is CASSLGVGEAFF. The CDR3, as DNA: TGCGCCAGCAGCTTAGGGGTTGGGGAAGCTTTCTTT.

This clone was seen a handful of times. The rearrangement links TRBV6-1 to TRBJ2-7, with TRBD2 matching 7 bases. With V trimmed by 6 bases and J by 3 bases, 11 bases remained unmatched. This CDR3 is 15 amino acids long. Germline CDR1 MNHNS, CDR2 SASEGT. The CDR3: CASSITWSSGYEQYF. The DNA for the CDR3 is TGTGCCAGCAGCATAACATGGTCTAGCGGCTACGAGCAGTACTTC.